The 30 T cell receptor beta chains given below trace back to one sample, sequenced in a study of CD8+ T cells in alopecia areata. cDNA prepared by RNA extraction and subsequent reverse transcription served as the template for sequencing. Profiled with immunoSEQ multiplex PCR; TCRdb holds only in-frame clones, not every one. The sample shows 4,500 to 5,000 clones, approximately 89% of them seen only once. Specified treatment: oral pan-JAK inhibitor, 5-10 mg twice daily. The study team obtained lesional scalp punch biopsies and peripheral blood from alopecia areata patients. Here the sequenced sample was skin, taken at week 4, from a patient treated with tofacitinib. Receptors originate from a human donor with alopecia areata.

The chain joins TRBV2 to TRBJ2-2, with D tentatively TRBD1 (6 bases). The CDR3 covers 14 residues. The V gene lost 7 bases and the J gene lost 4 bases, with 13 bases spanning the gap. CDR1 is SNHLY, CDR2 FYNNEI, per germline. This CDR3 is CASKEQGPTGELFF. The CDR3 nucleotides read TGTGCCAGCAAGGAACAGGGTCCCACCGGGGAGCTGTTTTTT.

The V call is TRBV5-1, the J call TRBJ2-1; 9 nucleotides align to TRBD2. Germline V gene sequence: CDR1 SGHRS, CDR2 YFSETQ. The junction had 2 bases not matched to a gene; V was cut back by 0 bases and J by 7 bases. This CDR3 region has 14 residues. This CDR3 is CASSLGGLANEQFF. CDR3 coding DNA: TGCGCCAGCAGCTTGGGCGGACTAGCGAATGAGCAGTTCTTC.

This chain connects TRBV29-1 to TRBJ2-2; D perhaps matches TRBD1 (6 bases). The CDR3 runs to 16 residues. Trimming cost V 4 bases and J 4 bases, with 19 bases left between them. Germline lookup yields CDR1 SQVTM and CDR2 ANQGSEA. The CDR3 nucleotides read TGCAGCGTTGGGCTCAGGGGACATCAAGCCACCGGGGAGCTGTTTTTT. It is translated as CSVGLRGHQATGELFF.

The rearrangement links TRBV18 to TRBJ2-3, with 8 bases aligning to TRBD2. CDR1 is KGHSH, CDR2 LQKENI, per germline. The trim removed 6 bases at V and 3 bases at J, leaving 8 bases unmatched. This CDR3 has 15 residues. The DNA for the CDR3 is TGTGCCAGCTCCTGGACCGCGGGGGGTACAGATACGCAGTATTTT. Translating it yields CASSWTAGGTDTQYF.

The V and J genes are TRBV30 and TRBJ1-1, with 7 bases aligning to TRBD1. Germline V CDR1 and CDR2: GTSNPN, SVGIG (reference sequence). The CDR3 is 14 amino acids. V dropped 4 bases and J dropped 6; count of bases not matched to a gene: 11. CDR3 sequence: CAWTEGARPAEAFF. DNA of the CDR3: TGTGCCTGGACCGAGGGGGCTCGTCCGGCTGAAGCTTTCTTT.

The genes are TRBV7-9 and TRBJ2-1, with 7 bases that match TRBD1. The length of the CDR3 is 14 residues. With V trimmed by 6 bases and J by 2 bases, 4 bases remained unmatched. Per germline, CDR1 SEHNR and CDR2 FQNEAQ (reference sequence). The CDR3 sequence: CASRPGQTYNEQFF. The CDR3 nucleotides are TGTGCCAGCAGACCGGGACAGACCTACAATGAGCAGTTCTTC.

CDR3 nucleotide sequence: TGCAGCGTGATTACAGATGGCTACACCTTC. Translating it yields CSVITDGYTF. The chain combines TRBV29-1 with TRBJ1-2; the D is unclear. CDR1 SQVTM and CDR2 ANQGSEA come from the germline V gene. V was clipped by 6 bases and J by 6 bases, with 8 bases between them. This CDR3 comprises 10 residues.

J is TRBJ1-4 and V is TRBV2, with D unresolved. In germline, CDR1 is SNHLY, CDR2 FYNNEI. CDR3 length equals 14 residues. V lost 7 bases, J lost 6 bases, and 15 bases lay in between. For the CDR3, the DNA is TGTGCCAGCACCCCGTCGGCCCGGGATGAAAAACTGTTTTTT. Its translation is CASTPSARDEKLFF.

The chain employs TRBV6-4 and TRBJ2-1; 13 bases fit TRBD2. V dropped 3 bases and J dropped 4; count of bases not matched to a gene: 3. The CDR3 sequence is 16 residues long. The V gene's germline CDR1 is MRHNA and CDR2 SNTAGT. The CDR3 DNA follows: TGTGCCAGCAGTGAACAACTAGCGGGGGGGTACAATGAGCAGTTCTTC. Translating it yields CASSEQLAGGYNEQFF.

The rearrangement links TRBV30 to TRBJ1-2, with a tentative D call TRBD1 (5 bases). V lost 0 bases and J 6 bases, leaving 11 bases between the germline ends. Germline values: CDR1 GTSNPN, CDR2 SVGIG (reference sequence). CDR3 length equals 13 residues. In DNA form, the CDR3 reads TGTGCCTGGAGTGTTCGGGGGTTGCATGGCTACACCTTC. Encoded protein: CAWSVRGLHGYTF.

The J gene is TRBJ1-1, the V gene TRBV18; maybe TRBD1 (6 bases). Trimming removed 6 bases from V and 1 base from J, with 9 bases in between. Germline CDR1 reads KGHSH; CDR2 reads LQKENI. The CDR3 contains 13 residues. The CDR3 DNA reads as TGTGCCAGCTCCCCGGGACAGAACACTGAAGCTTTCTTT. Its translation: CASSPGQNTEAFF.

The V gene is TRBV10-3, the J gene TRBJ2-3; 7 bases fit TRBD2. Germline V lookup: CDR1 ENHRY, CDR2 SYGVKD. This CDR3 has 15 residues. The junction had 10 bases not matched to a gene; V was cut back by 5 bases and J by 5 bases. CDR3 in DNA: TGTGCCATCAGTCCTTCCTTACTAGCGAGAGATACGCAGTATTTT. This gives the protein CAISPSLLARDTQYF.

Judged by abundance, this clone is large. The gene calls are TRBV7-2 and TRBJ2-3; 7 nucleotides line up with TRBD2. Germline assignment: CDR1 SGHTA and CDR2 FQGNSA. This CDR3 spans 13 amino acids. Trimming cost V 6 bases and J 1 base; bases outside gene matches: 1. The CDR3 nucleotides read TGTGCCAGCAGTGGGGGGGGCACAGATACGCAGTATTTT. It encodes CASSGGGTDTQYF.

V is TRBV6-6 and J is TRBJ2-7; a possible D gene is TRBD1 (6 bases). The CDR3 consists of 16 residues. Trimming left V 2 bases short and J 0 bases short, with 14 bases between. Germline V lookup: CDR1 MNHNY, CDR2 SVGAGI (reference sequence). Here the CDR3 reads CASSYRQGHLSYEQYF. The CDR3 DNA follows: TGTGCCAGCAGTTACCGGCAGGGACATCTCTCCTACGAGCAGTACTTC.

The chain has TRBV15 and TRBJ1-6; 7 nucleotides agree with TRBD1. Germline CDR1 reads LNHNV; CDR2 reads YYDKDF (reference sequence). The CDR3 spans 15 residues. Unmatched junction bases numbered 6, after V lost 3 bases and J lost 7 bases. The CDR3: CATSRTGSGNSPLHF. DNA for the CDR3: TGTGCCACCAGCAGGACAGGGTCCGGGAATTCACCCCTCCACTTT.

This chain uses TRBV18 with TRBJ2-7; D gene uncertain. From germline, CDR1 is KGHSH and CDR2 LQKENI. The CDR3 consists of 13 residues. Trimming shortened V by 6 bases and J by 1 base, and 10 bases separated the two germline ends. CDR3 sequence: CASSLYTSYEQYF. Here the CDR3 DNA reads TGTGCCAGCTCCCTTTATACTTCCTACGAGCAGTACTTC.

This clone showed up just a few times. This rearrangement joins TRBV7-2 to TRBJ1-6; a possible D gene is TRBD1 (5 bases). V lost 1 base and J 9 bases, leaving 10 bases between the germline ends. The CDR3 covers 14 residues. Germline V gene lookup returns CDR1 SGHTA and CDR2 FQGNSA. CDR3 in amino acids: CASSLVAGGSPLHF. DNA for the CDR3: TGTGCCAGCAGCTTAGTCGCGGGGGGTTCACCCCTCCACTTT.

The chain uses TRBV7-8 and TRBJ1-1; 8 bases are a match to TRBD1. The J segment lost 3 bases and the V segment lost 7 bases, leaving 19 bases of the junction unmatched. The CDR3 covers 18 residues. CDR1 is SGHVS, CDR2 FQNEAQ, per germline. The CDR3 is CASTPWTGFLTGDTEAFF. CDR3 nucleotide sequence: TGTGCCAGCACCCCTTGGACAGGGTTCTTGACAGGGGACACTGAAGCTTTCTTT. The full variable domain, its missing parts supplied by reference TRBV7-8 and TRBJ1-1, is GAGVSQSPRYKVAKRGQDVALRCDPISGHVSLFWYQQALGQGPEFLTYFQNEAQLDKSGLPSDRFFAERPEGSVSTLKIQRTQQEDSAVYLCASTPWTGFLTGDTEAFFGQGTRLTVV.

V gene TRBV27 combines with J gene TRBJ2-1; TRBD2 is a possible D gene (5 bases). Germline loops: CDR1 MNHEY, CDR2 SMNVEV (reference sequence). This CDR3 is built from 16 residues. Trimming removed 2 bases from V and 6 bases from J, with 17 bases in between. The CDR3 DNA sequence: TGTGCCAGCAGTTTAGTGGTTACCGGAGGTTTCAATGAGCAGTTCTTC. Amino acid sequence: CASSLVVTGGFNEQFF.

CDR3 protein: CSADVQGGYEQYF. The CDR3 region has the DNA TGCAGCGCCGACGTTCAAGGGGGCTACGAGCAGTACTTC. The rearrangement links TRBV29-1 to TRBJ2-7; maybe TRBD1 (6 bases). Germline V lookup: CDR1 SQVTM, CDR2 ANQGSEA. This CDR3 contains 13 residues. Between the trimmed V and J ends, which lost 7 bases and 3 bases, there was a span of 16 bases.

This clone came up once. The rearrangement links TRBV7-3 to TRBJ2-2; tentatively, D is TRBD2 (6 bases). Germline CDR1 is SGHTA and CDR2 is FQGTGA. Trimming left V 0 bases short and J 5 bases short, with 10 bases between. This CDR3 is built from 15 residues. The DNA of the CDR3 is TGTGCCAGCAGCTTAACGGGACTTAGAACCGGGGAGCTGTTTTTT. This gives the protein CASSLTGLRTGELFF.

The rearrangement joins TRBV5-1 to TRBJ2-3; TRBD2 agrees at 11 bases. The CDR3 consists of 16 residues. Germline V lookup: CDR1 SGHRS, CDR2 YFSETQ. J gave up 5 bases and V 3 bases, and 8 bases lay outside the gene matches. Here the CDR3 reads CASSSQTSGAGDTQYF. The CDR3 region has the DNA TGCGCCAGCAGCTCCCAGACTAGCGGGGCCGGAGATACGCAGTATTTT.

The rearrangement uses TRBV29-1 and TRBJ1-3; TRBD1 is a possible D gene (5 bases). The CDR3 has 14 amino acids. V was pared by 5 bases and J by 2 bases, with 13 bases between. Germline V gene data show CDR1 as SQVTM and CDR2 as ANQGSEA. CDR3 protein: CSVIAWGAGNTIYF. The CDR3 nucleotides read TGCAGCGTTATCGCCTGGGGGGCTGGAAACACCATATATTTT.

To note about this clone: The same CDR3 can be traced to other DNA sequences in this sample. In DNA form, the CDR3 reads TGCAGCGTTGAAGTTGTTGGGGGGGACAATGAGCAGTTCTTC. Protein sequence: CSVEVVGGDNEQFF. The chain couples TRBV29-1 to TRBJ2-1; 7 bases are shared with TRBD2. CDR3 size: 14 residues. Germline V gene data show CDR1 as SQVTM and CDR2 as ANQGSEA. The V segment lost 1 base and the J segment 5 bases; nucleotides outside the gene matches: 5.

The genes are TRBV5-1 and TRBJ2-1; D is possibly TRBD2 (6 bases). From germline, CDR1 is SGHRS and CDR2 YFSETQ. Trimming stripped 0 bases from V and 8 bases from J, with 21 bases between. This CDR3 has 17 amino acids. CDR3 DNA sequence: TGCGCCAGCAGCTTGGCCGTCGGCGGGGTAGTCGTCGATGAGCAGTTCTTC. Protein product: CASSLAVGGVVVDEQFF.

The J gene is TRBJ2-1, the V gene TRBV5-1; TRBD2 agrees at 8 bases. CDR1 and CDR2 from the germline V gene are SGHRS and YFSETQ. The CDR3 is made up of 17 amino acids. Trimming at V came to 1 base and at J to 4 bases, leaving 10 bases not matched to a gene. The CDR3 spells CASSLMGRAGVYNEQFF. Here the CDR3 DNA reads TGCGCCAGCAGCTTGATGGGGAGAGCGGGAGTTTACAATGAGCAGTTCTTC.

V is TRBV7-6 and J is TRBJ2-3; TRBD2 matches 8 bases. The CDR3 runs to 15 residues. Per the germline V gene, CDR1 is SGHVS and CDR2 is FNYEAQ. V trimming: 4 bases; J trimming: 5 bases; junction bases outside the gene matches: 8. The CDR3 region has the DNA TGTGCCAGCAGCTCGCCGGGACTAGGGAAAGATACGCAGTATTTT. It codes for CASSSPGLGKDTQYF. The whole variable domain, remainder taken from reference TRBV7-6 and TRBJ2-3, is GAGVSQSPRYKVTKRGQDVALRCDPISGHVSLYWYRQALGQGPEFLTYFNYEAQQDKSGLPNDRFSAERPEGSISTLTIQRTEQRDSAMYRCASSSPGLGKDTQYFGPGTRLTVL.

This chain connects TRBV5-1 to TRBJ2-3, with D tentatively TRBD1 or TRBD2 (5 bases each). Germline V gene lookup returns CDR1 SGHRS and CDR2 YFSETQ. V was clipped by 8 bases and J by 0 bases, with 16 bases between them. This CDR3 has 15 amino acids. DNA for the CDR3: TGCGCCAGTTCTGACGGGACGCCGAGCACAGATACGCAGTATTTT. This codes for CASSDGTPSTDTQYF.

This chain connects TRBV4-3 to TRBJ2-1, with 11 positions matching TRBD1. With 3 bases clipped from V and 3 bases from J, the junction kept 7 bases outside the gene matches. Germline V lookup: CDR1 LGHNA, CDR2 YSLEER. There are 17 residues in the CDR3. Here the CDR3 reads CASSHHSGTGGYNEQFF. The DNA of the CDR3 is TGCGCCAGCAGCCACCACTCCGGGACAGGGGGCTACAATGAGCAGTTCTTC.

The V call is TRBV27, the J call TRBJ2-7, with no clear D. CDR3 size: 13 residues. Trimming took 6 bases from V and 2 from J, leaving 11 bases between them. Germline-derived CDR1 and CDR2 are MNHEY and SMNVEV (reference sequence). The CDR3 DNA is TGTGCCAGCAGGGCCGACATCACCTACGAGCAGTACTTC. This sequence encodes CASRADITYEQYF.